The following is a T cell receptor beta chain sequence with its context. The CDR3 loop spans 15 amino acids. Germline lookup yields CDR1 SGHAT and CDR2 FQNNGV. Deletions cut 2 bases from V and 2 bases from J, with 12 bases between. Sequenced by immunoSEQ multiplex PCR; TCRdb stores in-frame clones only, minus some. The table records some 300,000 clones, less than 90% of them present only once. The data stem from a study of blood T cell repertoires in COVID-19. About the research overall: Samples of COVID-19 (acute and convalescent) were obtained from the United States, Italy and Spain.

The specimen sequenced was peripheral blood. This TCR derives from a woman in her seventies with COVID-19, enrolled during active disease. This chain joins TRBV11-2 and TRBJ2-5; TRBD2 might be the D (6 bases). CDR3 amino acids: CASSLWGGDQETQYF. The CDR3 coding sequence is TGTGCCAGCAGCTTATGGGGCGGGGATCAAGAGACCCAGTACTTC. The whole variable domain, filled in from reference TRBV11-2 and TRBJ2-5, reads EAGVAQSPRYKIIEKRQSVAFWCNPISGHATLYWYQQILGQGPKLLIQFQNNGVVDDSQLPKDRFSAERLKGVDSTLKIQPAKLEDSAVYLCASSLWGGDQETQYFGPGTRLLVL.